What follows describes a single T cell receptor (beta chain). Produced via immunoSEQ multiplex PCR; TCRdb's table is partial and in-frame only. The sample consists of 270,000 or so clones, approximately 89% of them appearing once. This record comes from a study of blood T cell repertoires in COVID-19. V dropped 7 bases and J dropped 1; count of bases not matched to a gene: 8. The length of the CDR3 is 15 residues. Germline V gene lookup returns CDR1 SGHVS and CDR2 FNYEAQ. The chain joins TRBV7-6 to TRBJ2-3; TRBD2 agrees at 7 bases. The sequence derives from a woman aged 40 to 50 who had recovered from COVID-19. Sample: peripheral blood. CDR3 nucleotide sequence: TGTGCCAGCACACGCGGGGGTGGGGGCACAGATACGCAGTATTTT. Translating gives CASTRGGGGTDTQYF.